This T cell receptor beta chain was captured by sequencing in a study of graft-versus-host responses after intestinal transplantation. Overall study: Recipients uniformly received anti-thymocyte globulin induction, followed by tacrolimus and steroids for around 3 years.

Germline V gene sequence: CDR1 SGHRS, CDR2 YFSETQ. V lost 4 bases and J lost 4, with 11 bases in between. The CDR3 length is 13 residues. Produced via immunoSEQ multiplex PCR; TCRdb's table is partial and in-frame only. The table shows more than 12,000 clones, with approximately 70% occurring only once. Study-wide results and caveats: When patients had graft-donor T cell macrochimerism, their allografts held high graft-versus-host to host-versus-graft clonal ratios.

A word on this clone: Its antigen is not identified.

Graft specimens yielded both intraepithelial and lamina propria lymphocytes. The chain links TRBV5-1 to TRBJ1-1, with D hard to call. This TCR came from a human patient who received an intestinal transplant, so some T cells may come from the graft donor. The sample here was ileum tissue, taken around 99 weeks after intestinal transplantation. The CDR3 DNA reads TGCGCCAGCAGCGGAGGAGAGGGCACTGAAGCTTTCTTT. Its protein product is CASSGGEGTEAFF.